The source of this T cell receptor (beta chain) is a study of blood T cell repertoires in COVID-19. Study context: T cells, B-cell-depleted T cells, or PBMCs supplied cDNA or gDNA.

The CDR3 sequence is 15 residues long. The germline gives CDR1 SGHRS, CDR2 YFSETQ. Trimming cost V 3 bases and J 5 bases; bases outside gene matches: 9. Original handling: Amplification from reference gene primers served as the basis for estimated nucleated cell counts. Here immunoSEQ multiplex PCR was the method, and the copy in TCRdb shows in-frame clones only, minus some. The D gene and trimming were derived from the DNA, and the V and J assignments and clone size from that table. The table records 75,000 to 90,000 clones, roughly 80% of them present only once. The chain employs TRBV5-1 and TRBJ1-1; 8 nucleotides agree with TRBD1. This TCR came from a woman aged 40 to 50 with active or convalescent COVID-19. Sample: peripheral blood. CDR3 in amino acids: CASSSQTGVGTEAFF. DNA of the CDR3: TGCGCCAGCAGCTCGCAGACAGGGGTCGGGACTGAAGCTTTCTTT.